The 2 T cell receptor beta chains below were found in one sample sequenced in a study of blood T cell repertoires in COVID-19 (dated by TCRdb to the early 2020s). Library preparation used the immunoSEQ multiplex PCR assay. This immuneACCESS table, as held by TCRdb, lists in-frame sequences with V and J called but not all clones. Of the missing ones, under half trace to an unresolved V gene in checked studies; the others have no known cause. Recorded for this sample are roughly 240,000 clones; approximately 84% of them occurred a single time. The ten largest account for around 2% of the sample. The sequenced sample consisted of peripheral blood. These receptors originate from a woman of 80 years or more with acute or convalescent COVID-19.

The CDR3 region is CASSKQGAPGLATGELFF. The CDR3 nucleotides read TGTGCCAGCAGCAAACAGGGGGCGCCCGGACTAGCTACCGGGGAGCTGTTTTTT. The rearrangement joins TRBV7-6 to TRBJ2-2, with D maybe TRBD1 (9 bases). This CDR3 contains 18 residues. Germline loops: CDR1 SGHVS, CDR2 FNYEAQ. The germline V and J ends were trimmed by 5 bases and 5 bases, with 24 bases remaining between them.

The chain recombines TRBV18 with TRBJ2-1, with TRBD2 matching over 8 bases. The germline CDR1 and CDR2 sequences are KGHSH and LQKENI. V shed 3 bases and J 8 bases; nucleotides not matched to a gene: 12. The CDR3 extends over 16 amino acids. The CDR3 DNA follows: TGTGCCAGCTCACCCCCCGGGGGGGTCAGAGGCGATGAGCAGTTCTTC. It yields the protein CASSPPGGVRGDEQFF.